This T cell receptor beta chain was profiled in a study of beta chain features in type 1 diabetes. Study-level information: Patients did not differ from healthy donors in age, gender or cell yield.

Note on this clone: What it binds is not known.

V was cut by 6 bases and J by 1 base, with 14 bases left in between. There are 15 residues in the CDR3. CDR1 and CDR2 from the germline V gene are MDHEN and SYDVKM. Isolated RNA was reverse transcribed in full, so expressed TCRB transcripts were sequenced. Produced via immunoSEQ multiplex PCR; TCRdb's table is partial and in-frame only. The sample shows about 140,000 clones, approximately 10% of them seen only once. Study-wide points: All four CD4+ subsets from Type 1 diabetes patients carried moderately but significantly shorter TCRB CDR3s.

The sequence was obtained from a woman in her 40s in good health. V gene TRBV28 combines with J gene TRBJ2-3; D is possibly TRBD2 (5 bases). Sample: central memory CD4+ T cells from blood. CDR3 residues: CASSPSGLGTDTQYF. CDR3 sequence (DNA): TGTGCCAGCAGCCCGTCGGGATTAGGCACAGATACGCAGTATTTT.